This TCR beta chain was recovered during a study of tumor-infiltrating lymphocytes in primary liver carcinoma. Study overall: T1-T3 N0M0 was the stage of the tumors, which were roughly 4 to 10 cm across. Findings and limits, study-wide: It was in tumors, not blood, that the top-250-clone fraction was significantly higher (p = 0.039).

From 500 ng of total RNA, TCR beta-specific cDNA was reverse-transcribed using a constant-region primer. Library construction for TCR beta comprised three nested multiplex PCR rounds performed with slightly modified ARM-PCR. From the multiplex PCR reads, TCRdb called clonotypes with MiXCR, one entry per CDR3 protein. The sample lists hundreds of thousands of distinct CDR3 sequences, nearly 60% seen once, with about 17% in the top ten. Of note for this clonotype: Antigen unknown. This may be a read error, as it is one base from a much larger clone.

RNA was extracted from whole blood without cell sorting, alongside germline DNA. At sampling, these chronic HBV carriers had received no treatment. Roughly 4.1 milliliters of peripheral blood were drawn presurgically. Sequenced sample: peripheral blood. The TCR originated in a woman in her 30s with primary liver carcinoma and hepatitis B virus infection.

CDR3 nucleotide sequence: TGTGCCAGCAGTTGGAGTAGCGGGTCTAGCACAGATACGCAGTATTTT. It codes for CASSWSSGSSTDTQYF. The chain carries TRBV12-3 or TRBV12-4 and TRBJ2-3; 7 bases align to TRBD2. This CDR3 has 16 residues. The trim removed 4 bases at V and 0 bases at J, leaving 7 bases unmatched.